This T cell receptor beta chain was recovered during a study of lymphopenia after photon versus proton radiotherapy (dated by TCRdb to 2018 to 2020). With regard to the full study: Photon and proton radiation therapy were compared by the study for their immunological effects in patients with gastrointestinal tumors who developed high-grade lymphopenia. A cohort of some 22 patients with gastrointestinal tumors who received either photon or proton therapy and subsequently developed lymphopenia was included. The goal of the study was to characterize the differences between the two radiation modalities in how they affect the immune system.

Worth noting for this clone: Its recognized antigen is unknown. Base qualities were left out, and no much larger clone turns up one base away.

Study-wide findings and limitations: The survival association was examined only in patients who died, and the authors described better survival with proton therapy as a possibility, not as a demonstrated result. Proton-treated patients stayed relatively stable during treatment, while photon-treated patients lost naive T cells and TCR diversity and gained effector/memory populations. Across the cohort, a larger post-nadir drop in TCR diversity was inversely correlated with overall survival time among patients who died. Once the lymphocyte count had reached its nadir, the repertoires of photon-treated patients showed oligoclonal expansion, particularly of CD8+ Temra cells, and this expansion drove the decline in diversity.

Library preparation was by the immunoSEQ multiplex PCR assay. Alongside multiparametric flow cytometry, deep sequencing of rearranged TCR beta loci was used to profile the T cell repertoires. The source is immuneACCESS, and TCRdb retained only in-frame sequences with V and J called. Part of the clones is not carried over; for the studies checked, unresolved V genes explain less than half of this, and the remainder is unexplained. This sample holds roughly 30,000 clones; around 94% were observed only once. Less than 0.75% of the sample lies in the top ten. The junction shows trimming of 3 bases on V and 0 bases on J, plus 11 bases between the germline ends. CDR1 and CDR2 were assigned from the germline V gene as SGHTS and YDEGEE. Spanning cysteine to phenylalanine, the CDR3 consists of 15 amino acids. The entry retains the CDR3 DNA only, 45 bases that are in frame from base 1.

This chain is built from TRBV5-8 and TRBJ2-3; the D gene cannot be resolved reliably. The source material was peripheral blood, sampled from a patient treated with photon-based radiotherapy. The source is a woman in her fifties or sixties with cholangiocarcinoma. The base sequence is TGTGCCAGCAGCTACCCGGGCCTCAGCACAGATACGCAGTATTTT. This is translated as CASSYPGLSTDTQYF.